The rows below give T cell receptor beta chains drawn from one sample of a study of CD8 T cells in Susac syndrome. MiXCR, run by TCRdb on the immunoSEQ multiplex PCR reads, gives a single entry per CDR3 protein. This sample has around 190,000 distinct CDR3 sequences, with about 95% found just once. The sample taken for sequencing was CD4+ T cells from PBMCs. These receptor sequences come from a human donor in good health. Both conserved end residues are part of each CDR3. Each record gives: V gene, D gene, clone size, J gene, CDR3 length, CDR3 protein, CDR3 DNA. The D gene is left open where the match is weak. Clone size is given for some rows only: seen once, a few or many times, or a class if the clone is expanded.

V gene: TRBV9; D gene: .; clone size: .; J gene: TRBJ2-2; CDR3 length: 13; CDR3 protein: CASSVVGVGELFF; CDR3 DNA: TGTGCCAGCAGCGTAGTCGGTGTCGGGGAGCTGTTTTTT
V gene: TRBV20-1; D gene: TRBD1; clone size: .; J gene: TRBJ1-5; CDR3 length: 16; CDR3 protein: CSARDKGAKGNQPQHF; CDR3 DNA: TGCAGTGCTAGAGACAAGGGGGCTAAGGGCAATCAGCCCCAGCATTTT
V gene: TRBV5-1; D gene: .; clone size: .; J gene: TRBJ1-5; CDR3 length: 15; CDR3 protein: CASSLAGTPGQPQHF; CDR3 DNA: TGCGCCAGCAGCTTGGCCGGGACCCCCGGGCAGCCCCAGCATTTT
V gene: TRBV30; D gene: .; clone size: .; J gene: TRBJ1-5; CDR3 length: 13; CDR3 protein: CAWAYKAHQPQHF; CDR3 DNA: TGTGCCTGGGCGTACAAGGCTCATCAGCCCCAGCATTTT
V gene: TRBV30; D gene: .; clone size: .; J gene: TRBJ2-3; CDR3 length: 14; CDR3 protein: CAWSVGSGTDTQYF; CDR3 DNA: TGTGCCTGGAGTGTAGGCAGCGGCACAGATACGCAGTATTTT
V gene: TRBV4-2; D gene: .; clone size: .; J gene: TRBJ1-2; CDR3 length: 13; CDR3 protein: CASSQSDSYGYTF; CDR3 DNA: TGTGCCAGCAGCCAATCGGACAGCTATGGCTACACCTTC
V gene: TRBV3-1; D gene: TRBD2; clone size: .; J gene: TRBJ2-3; CDR3 length: 15; CDR3 protein: CASSQDVASGHTQYF; CDR3 DNA: TGTGCCAGCAGCCAAGATGTTGCTAGCGGGCATACGCAGTATTTT
V gene: TRBV12-3/TRBV12-4; D gene: .; clone size: .; J gene: TRBJ2-7; CDR3 length: 14; CDR3 protein: CASRGQITPYEQYF; CDR3 DNA: TGTGCCAGCAGAGGACAGATTACTCCCTACGAGCAGTACTTC
V gene: TRBV6-2/TRBV6-3; D gene: TRBD1; clone size: .; J gene: TRBJ2-4; CDR3 length: 14; CDR3 protein: CASKDRAAKNIQYF; CDR3 DNA: TGTGCCAGCAAAGACAGGGCAGCCAAAAACATTCAGTACTTC
V gene: TRBV29-1; D gene: .; clone size: .; J gene: TRBJ1-4; CDR3 length: 12; CDR3 protein: CSVVPTGEKLFF; CDR3 DNA: TGCAGCGTTGTTCCGACTGGCGAAAAACTGTTTTTT
V gene: TRBV7-3; D gene: .; clone size: .; J gene: TRBJ1-1; CDR3 length: 13; CDR3 protein: CASSGNENTEAFF; CDR3 DNA: TGTGCCAGCAGTGGCAATGAGAACACTGAAGCTTTCTTT
V gene: TRBV20-1; D gene: .; clone size: .; J gene: TRBJ1-2; CDR3 length: 11; CDR3 protein: CSARRTDGYTF; CDR3 DNA: TGCAGTGCTAGGAGGACAGACGGCTACACCTTC
V gene: TRBV20-1; D gene: TRBD2; clone size: .; J gene: TRBJ2-7; CDR3 length: 15; CDR3 protein: CSASPPGGSFYEQYF; CDR3 DNA: TGCAGTGCTAGCCCTCCGGGAGGATCCTTCTACGAGCAGTACTTC
V gene: TRBV7-3; D gene: .; clone size: .; J gene: TRBJ2-1; CDR3 length: 14; CDR3 protein: CASSLGGTHNEQFF; CDR3 DNA: TGTGCCAGCAGCTTAGGTGGCACACACAATGAGCAGTTCTTC
V gene: TRBV19; D gene: TRBD2; clone size: .; J gene: TRBJ2-5; CDR3 length: 17; CDR3 protein: CASSIVRTSSPGETQYF; CDR3 DNA: TGTGCCAGTAGTATAGTGAGGACTAGCAGCCCGGGGGAGACCCAGTACTTC
V gene: TRBV28; D gene: .; clone size: .; J gene: TRBJ2-7; CDR3 length: 15; CDR3 protein: CASKNPSQGLYEQYF; CDR3 DNA: TGTGCCAGCAAAAACCCCTCGCAGGGTTTATACGAGCAGTACTTC
V gene: TRBV29-1; D gene: .; clone size: .; J gene: TRBJ2-7; CDR3 length: 13; CDR3 protein: CSVIRTASYEQYF; CDR3 DNA: TGCAGCGTTATAAGGACGGCTTCCTACGAGCAGTACTTC
V gene: TRBV20-1; D gene: .; clone size: .; J gene: TRBJ2-7; CDR3 length: 11; CDR3 protein: CSRTDSYEQYF; CDR3 DNA: TGCAGTCGGACTGACTCCTACGAGCAGTACTTC
V gene: TRBV24-1; D gene: TRBD1; clone size: .; J gene: TRBJ2-6; CDR3 length: 15; CDR3 protein: CATGETGGEANVLTF; CDR3 DNA: TGTGCCACGGGGGAAACAGGGGGAGAGGCCAACGTCCTGACTTTC
V gene: TRBV28; D gene: TRBD1; clone size: .; J gene: TRBJ2-1; CDR3 length: 15; CDR3 protein: CASRRDRGSYNEQFF; CDR3 DNA: TGTGCCAGCAGGAGGGACAGGGGCTCCTACAATGAGCAGTTCTTC
V gene: TRBV7-9; D gene: .; clone size: once; J gene: TRBJ1-1; CDR3 length: 14; CDR3 protein: CASSLPGLSTEAFF; CDR3 DNA: TGTGCCAGCAGCTTACCAGGGTTGAGCACTGAAGCTTTCTTT
V gene: TRBV30; D gene: .; clone size: .; J gene: TRBJ1-2; CDR3 length: 16; CDR3 protein: CAWSFGVLSGVPGYTF; CDR3 DNA: TGTGCCTGGAGTTTCGGCGTTCTCTCGGGGGTCCCTGGCTACACCTTC
V gene: TRBV20-1; D gene: TRBD2; clone size: .; J gene: TRBJ2-7; CDR3 length: 13; CDR3 protein: CSAGEGISYEQYF; CDR3 DNA: TGCAGTGCTGGGGAGGGGATCTCCTACGAGCAGTACTTC
V gene: TRBV7-8; D gene: .; clone size: .; J gene: TRBJ2-3; CDR3 length: 14; CDR3 protein: CASSSLSNTDTQYF; CDR3 DNA: TGTGCCAGCAGCTCACTATCTAACACAGATACGCAGTATTTT
V gene: TRBV29-1; D gene: TRBD1; clone size: .; J gene: TRBJ2-4; CDR3 length: 16; CDR3 protein: CSVRQGWGIAKNIQYF; CDR3 DNA: TGCAGCGTTAGACAGGGTTGGGGTATAGCCAAAAACATTCAGTACTTC
V gene: TRBV6-5; D gene: TRBD1; clone size: .; J gene: TRBJ2-7; CDR3 length: 15; CDR3 protein: CASTSKGQGVYEQYF; CDR3 DNA: TGTGCCAGCACTTCAAAGGGACAGGGTGTGTACGAGCAGTACTTC
V gene: TRBV29-1; D gene: TRBD2; clone size: .; J gene: TRBJ2-1; CDR3 length: 18; CDR3 protein: CSVEAASSGSLRYNEQFF; CDR3 DNA: TGCAGCGTTGAGGCCGCTTCTAGCGGATCACTCCGCTACAATGAGCAGTTCTTC
V gene: TRBV14; D gene: TRBD2; clone size: .; J gene: TRBJ2-1; CDR3 length: 12; CDR3 protein: CASSQGAGGEFF; CDR3 DNA: TGTGCCAGCAGCCAGGGGGCGGGAGGGGAGTTCTTC
V gene: TRBV4-3; D gene: .; clone size: .; J gene: TRBJ2-3; CDR3 length: 15; CDR3 protein: CASSQEAGPTDTQYF; CDR3 DNA: TGCGCCAGCAGCCAAGAAGCGGGCCCCACAGATACGCAGTATTTT
V gene: TRBV2; D gene: .; clone size: .; J gene: TRBJ1-1; CDR3 length: 13; CDR3 protein: CASQQATNTEAFF; CDR3 DNA: TGTGCCAGCCAGCAGGCAACGAACACTGAAGCTTTCTTT
V gene: TRBV7-9; D gene: .; clone size: .; J gene: TRBJ1-1; CDR3 length: 14; CDR3 protein: CASSPTNMNTEAFF; CDR3 DNA: TGTGCCAGCAGCCCGACTAACATGAACACTGAAGCTTTCTTT
V gene: TRBV15; D gene: TRBD1; clone size: .; J gene: TRBJ2-6; CDR3 length: 16; CDR3 protein: CATSRGTGFGANVLTF; CDR3 DNA: TGTGCCACCAGCAGAGGGACAGGGTTCGGGGCCAACGTCCTGACTTTC
V gene: TRBV20-1; D gene: TRBD2; clone size: .; J gene: TRBJ2-1; CDR3 length: 16; CDR3 protein: CSALMRTSGRYNEQFF; CDR3 DNA: TGCAGTGCCCTAATGAGAACTAGCGGGAGATACAATGAGCAGTTCTTC
V gene: TRBV6-6; D gene: .; clone size: .; J gene: TRBJ1-2; CDR3 length: 13; CDR3 protein: CASSAGSAYGYTF; CDR3 DNA: TGTGCCAGCAGTGCCGGTTCGGCCTATGGCTACACCTTC
V gene: TRBV20-1; D gene: .; clone size: .; J gene: TRBJ2-7; CDR3 length: 14; CDR3 protein: CSAHESSPSYEQYF; CDR3 DNA: TGCAGTGCTCACGAGTCTTCTCCCTCCTACGAGCAGTACTTC
V gene: TRBV6-2/TRBV6-3; D gene: .; clone size: .; J gene: TRBJ2-1; CDR3 length: 12; CDR3 protein: CASNPGAFRWFF; CDR3 DNA: TGTGCCAGCAATCCAGGGGCGTTCCGGTGGTTCTTC